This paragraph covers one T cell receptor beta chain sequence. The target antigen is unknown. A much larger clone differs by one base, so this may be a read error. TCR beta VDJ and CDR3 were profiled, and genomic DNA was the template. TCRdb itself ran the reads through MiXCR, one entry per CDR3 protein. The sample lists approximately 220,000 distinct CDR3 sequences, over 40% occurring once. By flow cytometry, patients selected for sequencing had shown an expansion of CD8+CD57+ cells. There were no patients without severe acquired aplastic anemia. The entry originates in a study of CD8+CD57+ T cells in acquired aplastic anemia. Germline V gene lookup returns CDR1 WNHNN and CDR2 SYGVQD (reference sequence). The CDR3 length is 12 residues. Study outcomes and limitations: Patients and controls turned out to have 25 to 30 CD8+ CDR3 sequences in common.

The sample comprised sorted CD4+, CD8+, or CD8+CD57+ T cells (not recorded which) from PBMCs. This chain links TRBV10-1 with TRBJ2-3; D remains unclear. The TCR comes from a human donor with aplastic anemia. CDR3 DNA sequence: TGTGCCAGCAGCCTCTTGGAATACACGCAGTATTTT. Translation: CASSLLEYTQYF.